This record covers a single T cell receptor beta chain. TCR beta from blood CD8+ and CD4+ T cells was sequenced. The CD8+ and CD4+ T cells were negatively isolated, with the TEMRA cells enriched by FACS. This sample was taken from a study of CD8 T cells in Susac syndrome. The V gene lost 5 bases and the J gene lost 4 bases, with 6 bases spanning the gap. This CDR3 is 12 amino acids long. Germline assignment: CDR1 SNHLY and CDR2 FYNNEI. Random hexamers were used to reverse transcribe roughly 0.5 to 1 ug of RNA. With immunoSEQ multiplex PCR, TCR beta CDR3 was amplified across 54 Vbeta and 13 Jbeta. From the immunoSEQ multiplex PCR reads, TCRdb called clonotypes with MiXCR, one entry per CDR3 protein. The top ten hold roughly 0.059% of the sample, which has around 280,000 distinct CDR3 sequences, about 90% seen once.

This rearrangement joins TRBV2 to TRBJ1-3; D ambiguous. This receptor was identified in a human donor with multiple sclerosis. What was sequenced was CD4+ T cells from PBMCs. CDR3: CASSQRGNTIYF. CDR3 nucleotide sequence: TGTGCCAGCAGTCAAAGGGGAAACACCATATATTTT.